This is a list of T cell receptor beta chains from one sample in a study of neurological immune-mediated disorders. MiXCR, run by TCRdb on the 5' RACE reads, gives a single entry per CDR3 protein. The table has about 70,000 distinct CDR3 sequences, under 5.5% seen once; the top ten hold 2% to 2.5%. Sequencing input: PBMCs. These receptors were collected from a woman between 65 and 79 years old with multiple sclerosis. Each CDR3 is given with its conserved first and last residue. D genes are given only for firm matches. Clone sizes are given selectively: once, few, many, or a class where the clone is expanded.

j_call clone_size d_call v_call cdr3_nt cdr3_aa
TRBJ2-1 many TRBD2 TRBV6-2/TRBV6-3 TGTGCCAGCATCGTAGCGGGTTCCTCCTACAATGAGCAGTTCTTC CASIVAGSSYNEQFF
TRBJ1-6 many - TRBV2 TGTGCCAGCAGGGGGGGCGAGAATTCACCCCTCCACTTT CASRGGENSPLHF
TRBJ2-1 many TRBD2 TRBV12-3/TRBV12-4 TGTGCCAGCAGATCGGGACTAGCGGGACCCCATAATGAGCAGTTCTTC CASRSGLAGPHNEQFF
TRBJ2-7 many TRBD2 TRBV15 TGTGCCACCAGCAGACCCAGGACTAGCGGGGCGTACGAGCAGTACTTC CATSRPRTSGAYEQYF
TRBJ2-3 many TRBD2 TRBV9 TGTGCCAGCAGCCCTGGGACTAGCGGGAGTGTCCATAAAGATACGCAGTATTTT CASSPGTSGSVHKDTQYF
TRBJ2-6 many - TRBV12-5 TGTGCTAGTGGTTTGGTACCGGGACATAAGCCCTCTGGGGCCAACGTCCTGACTTTC CASGLVPGHKPSGANVLTF
TRBJ1-2 many - TRBV20-1 TGCAGTGCTAGAGAGGGCAGCTCTAACTATGGCTACACCTTC CSAREGSSNYGYTF
TRBJ2-3 few TRBD2 TRBV20-1 TGCAGTGCTAGAGATAGCGGGAGGGCTAGGGCAGATACGCAGTATTTT CSARDSGRARADTQYF
TRBJ2-2 - - TRBV5-1 TGCACCAGCAGCCTAGGAGTCGCCGGGGAGCTGTTTTTT CTSSLGVAGELFF
TRBJ2-7 many - TRBV7-2 TGTGCCAGCAGCTTAGCTGTAGTCGTCTCCTACGAGCAGTACTTC CASSLAVVVSYEQYF
TRBJ2-2 many TRBD2 TRBV5-1 TGCGCCAGCAGCTTTACTAGCGGGAGCGTTTGGACCGGGGAGCTGTTTTTT CASSFTSGSVWTGELFF
TRBJ2-1 many TRBD2 TRBV5-4 TGTGCCAGCAGCTTGGATCTAGCGGCCAATGAGCAGTTCTTC CASSLDLAANEQFF
TRBJ2-1 many - TRBV29-1 TGCAGCGCGTCAGGGGCCAGCTCCTACAATGAGCAGTTCTTC CSASGASSYNEQFF
TRBJ1-5 few - TRBV21-1 TGTGCCAGCAGCAAGTCGTTACAGATTAGCAATCAGCCCCAGCATTTT CASSKSLQISNQPQHF
TRBJ1-5 - - TRBV20-1 TGCAGTGCTAGGCAGGTCGCCCTTGGCAATCAGCCCCAGCATTTT CSARQVALGNQPQHF
TRBJ2-5 many - TRBV7-7 TGTGCCAGCAGCTCCACGGGGATACAAGAGACCCAGTACTTC CASSSTGIQETQYF
TRBJ2-5 many - TRBV12-3/TRBV12-4 TGTGCCAGCAGTCCCCGTACAGGGAGGTACCAAGAGACCCAGTACTTC CASSPRTGRYQETQYF
TRBJ2-7 many - TRBV7-2 TGTGCCAGCAGCTTCGAGTGGCACGAGCAGTACTTC CASSFEWHEQYF